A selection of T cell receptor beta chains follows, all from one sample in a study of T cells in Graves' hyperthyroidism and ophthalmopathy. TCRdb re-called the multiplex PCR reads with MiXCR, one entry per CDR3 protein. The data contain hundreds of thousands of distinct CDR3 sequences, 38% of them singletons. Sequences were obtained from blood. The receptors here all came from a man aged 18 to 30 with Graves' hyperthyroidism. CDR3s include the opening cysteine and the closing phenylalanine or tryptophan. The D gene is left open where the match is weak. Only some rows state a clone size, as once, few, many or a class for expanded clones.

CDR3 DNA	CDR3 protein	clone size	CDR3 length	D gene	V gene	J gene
TGTGCCATCAGGCCTAACCAGGGACAGGAAGATTCACCCCTCCACTTT	CAIRPNQGQEDSPLHF	NA	16	TRBD1	TRBV10-3	TRBJ1-6
TGTGCCAGCAGTTACTCGGGTAGCGGGGGGGCGCAAGAGACCCAGTACTTC	CASSYSGSGGAQETQYF	NA	17	TRBD2	TRBV2	TRBJ2-5
TGCGCCAGCAGCCCGACGGACAGTTATGGCTACACCTTC	CASSPTDSYGYTF	many	13	NA	TRBV5-1	TRBJ1-2
TGCAGCGTTGTAGTTGGGGGGTACTACGAGCAGTACTTC	CSVVVGGYYEQYF	few	13	NA	TRBV29-1	TRBJ2-7
TGCGCCAGCGAGACCGGGACAAAAAACACCGGGGAGCTGTTTTTT	CASETGTKNTGELFF	NA	15	NA	TRBV5-1	TRBJ2-2
TGTGCCAGCAGCTCCACTAGAGTTAGGGAGACCCAGTACTTC	CASSSTRVRETQYF	NA	14	NA	TRBV7-3	TRBJ2-5
TGCAGTGCTGAGACTAGCGGGACGCAGTCCCCCAGCGAGCAGTACTTC	CSAETSGTQSPSEQYF	NA	16	TRBD2	TRBV20-1	TRBJ2-7
TGTGCCAGCAGCACCGGGACAGTTAAGATTGGCGAGCAGTACTTC	CASSTGTVKIGEQYF	NA	15	TRBD1	TRBV7-3	TRBJ2-7
TGTGCCAGCGCGCAAGGCGGGGGGGCGCAGACCCAGTACTTC	CASAQGGGAQTQYF	NA	14	TRBD2	TRBV6-5	TRBJ2-5
TGTGCCAGCAGTTGGGACAGAAATCAGCCCCAGCATTTT	CASSWDRNQPQHF	many	13	TRBD1	TRBV12-3/TRBV12-4	TRBJ1-5
TGTGCCATCAGGCAGGGTCGGAATGAAAAACTGTTTTTT	CAIRQGRNEKLFF	NA	13	NA	TRBV10-3	TRBJ1-4
TGCAGTGCTAGCGGGACAGAAGTCTATAATTCACCCCTCCACTTT	CSASGTEVYNSPLHF	many	15	TRBD1	TRBV20-1	TRBJ1-6
TGCGCCAGCAGCCAGGCAGGGGAGTTTAGGCCCCAGCATTTT	CASSQAGEFRPQHF	few	14	NA	TRBV4-1	TRBJ1-5
TGTGCCATCTCTGAAGGGGTCAAGGTCGACGAGCAGTACTTC	CAISEGVKVDEQYF	NA	14	NA	TRBV10-3	TRBJ2-7
TGCGCCAGCAGCCAAGAAGCACGGACAGCCTTCTACGAGCAGTACTTC	CASSQEARTAFYEQYF	few	16	NA	TRBV4-3	TRBJ2-7
TGTGCCAGCAGCACCGGGGGGGGATTTACCTACGAGCAGTACTTC	CASSTGGGFTYEQYF	NA	15	TRBD2	TRBV4-1	TRBJ2-7
TGTGCCAGCAGTTTCGGACAGGTTGATTCACCCCTCCACTTT	CASSFGQVDSPLHF	many	14	TRBD1	TRBV12-3/TRBV12-4	TRBJ1-6
TGTGCCAGCAGCTTAGCGGGGAGTCATGAGCAGTTCTTC	CASSLAGSHEQFF	NA	13	NA	TRBV7-9	TRBJ2-1
TGCGCCAGCAGCCAAGTTCTGTCAGGGAGTTCACCCCTCCACTTT	CASSQVLSGSSPLHF	NA	15	NA	TRBV9	TRBJ1-6
TGTGCCAGCAGTTACAACGCCGGCGGGGGTAGCGACGAGCAGTACTTC	CASSYNAGGGSDEQYF	NA	16	TRBD2	TRBV6-5	TRBJ2-7
TGCAGCGTGTCCGTGGGCGGTACTAACTATGGCTACACCTTC	CSVSVGGTNYGYTF	many	14	NA	TRBV29-1	TRBJ1-2
TGTGCCAGCAACCGGGGGCTCTATGGCTACACCTTC	CASNRGLYGYTF	NA	12	NA	TRBV7-9	TRBJ1-2
TGCGCCAGCAGCCAAGACTGGGACACTGAAGCTTTCTTT	CASSQDWDTEAFF	NA	13	NA	TRBV4-3	TRBJ1-1
TGTGCCAGCAGCCCACCTGCCGGGACAGGGAGGGATGAAGCTTTCTTT	CASSPPAGTGRDEAFF	NA	16	TRBD1	TRBV7-6	TRBJ1-1
TGCGCCAGCAGCTCATTCGGGACAGTCAACACTGAAGCTTTCTTT	CASSSFGTVNTEAFF	few	15	TRBD1	TRBV5-1	TRBJ1-1
TGTGCCAGCAGCCAAGTTTCCTTCATGAACACTGAAGCTTTCTTT	CASSQVSFMNTEAFF	NA	15	NA	TRBV14	TRBJ1-1
TGTGCCACCAGTGATCCGCGGGGTGGGGAGACCCAGTACTTC	CATSDPRGGETQYF	many	14	NA	TRBV24-1	TRBJ2-5
TGTGCCATCGCGAAGGACGGCGCTAACTATGGCTACACCTTC	CAIAKDGANYGYTF	many	14	NA	TRBV10-3	TRBJ1-2
TGTGCCAGCAGTTTCGGCAGGACGGCCTCCTACGAGCAGTACTTC	CASSFGRTASYEQYF	NA	15	NA	TRBV12-3/TRBV12-4	TRBJ2-7
TGTGCCAGCAGTTACTTACCTGACAGGGACCAAGAGACCCAGTACTTC	CASSYLPDRDQETQYF	NA	16	TRBD1	TRBV6-5	TRBJ2-5
TGTGCCATCAGTGAGTCGGGTCGGACTGAAGCTTTCTTT	CAISESGRTEAFF	NA	13	NA	TRBV10-3	TRBJ1-1
TGTGCCACCTCCGGGACAGGGTTCAATCAGCCCCAGCATTTT	CATSGTGFNQPQHF	NA	14	TRBD1	TRBV6-6	TRBJ1-5
TGTGCCAGCAGCTTAGGGTGGACGCCGTTGGACGAGCAGTACTTC	CASSLGWTPLDEQYF	few	15	NA	TRBV7-9	TRBJ2-7
TGCGCCAGCAGCGGTAGCGGGGGGGCCTCAGAGACCCAGTACTTC	CASSGSGGASETQYF	few	15	TRBD2	TRBV4-1	TRBJ2-5
TGTGCCAGCAGTCAGACCGTGGGACTGCACACTGAAGCTTTCTTT	CASSQTVGLHTEAFF	once	15	NA	TRBV7-8	TRBJ1-1
TGTGCCAGCAGTTTTTCGACAGATATGAACACTGAAGCTTTCTTT	CASSFSTDMNTEAFF	NA	15	NA	TRBV12-3/TRBV12-4	TRBJ1-1
TGTGCCAGCCGACAGGGAGAAGCTTTCTTT	CASRQGEAFF	NA	10	TRBD1	TRBV6-1	TRBJ1-1
TGCGCCAGCAGCCAAGACCTGAGAGGGGAGACCCAGTACTTC	CASSQDLRGETQYF	NA	14	NA	TRBV4-3	TRBJ2-5
TGTGCCGGCAGTTTGGGGGGTTACGAGCAGTACTTC	CAGSLGGYEQYF	NA	12	NA	TRBV12-3/TRBV12-4	TRBJ2-7
TGTGCCAGCAGCCCGGCCCGGGACAGGAGGAGAACCGGGGAGCTGTTTTTT	CASSPARDRRRTGELFF	NA	17	TRBD1	TRBV7-2	TRBJ2-2
TGTGCCAGCAGTCTCAATAGCGGGAGGAACCAAGAGACCCAGTACTTC	CASSLNSGRNQETQYF	few	16	TRBD2	TRBV12-3/TRBV12-4	TRBJ2-5
TGCAGTGCCCCGAGCGGGATAAGCGAGCAGTACTTC	CSAPSGISEQYF	few	12	TRBD2	TRBV20-1	TRBJ2-7
TGTGCCAGTAGAGCCTGGGGGGCCCCTGACACTGAAGCTTTCTTT	CASRAWGAPDTEAFF	NA	15	NA	TRBV19	TRBJ1-1
TGCAGTGCTAGAGATAAAATGAGCTCCTACGAGCAGTACTTC	CSARDKMSSYEQYF	NA	14	NA	TRBV20-1	TRBJ2-7
TGCGCCAGCAGCTTGGAGTTCAGGGGGAAATTTACCGGGGAGCTGTTTTTT	CASSLEFRGKFTGELFF	NA	17	TRBD1	TRBV5-1	TRBJ2-2
TGTGCCAGCAGCTCTAATCAGGGATTCCTCGAGCAGTACTTC	CASSSNQGFLEQYF	NA	14	NA	TRBV7-9	TRBJ2-7
TGTGCCAGCAGCTTAGGGACTAGAATTAAAGAGACCCAGTACTTC	CASSLGTRIKETQYF	NA	15	TRBD2	TRBV7-6	TRBJ2-5
TGTGCCAGCAGCTCGCCTCAGCCGGGACAAGGAGGCTACACCTTC	CASSSPQPGQGGYTF	NA	15	NA	TRBV7-6	TRBJ1-2
TGTGCCAGCAGCTTAGTCAGCGGAGCCTACACCGGGGAGCTGTTTTTT	CASSLVSGAYTGELFF	NA	16	NA	TRBV7-2	TRBJ2-2
TGTGCCAGCGTACTAGCGGAGAACACCGGGGAAAAACTGTTTTTT	CASVLAENTGEKLFF	NA	15	NA	TRBV7-9	TRBJ1-4
TGCGCCAGCAGCCCGGGGGGGACTAGCGGTAACACCGGGGAGCTGTTTTTT	CASSPGGTSGNTGELFF	NA	17	TRBD2	TRBV4-1	TRBJ2-2
TGTGCCACCAGTTACGGAGATACGCAGTATTTT	CATSYGDTQYF	few	11	NA	TRBV15	TRBJ2-3